A selection of T cell receptor beta chains follows, all from one sample in a study of blood T cell repertoires in COVID-19. TCRdb's copy holds only in-frame clones and misses some; the assay was immunoSEQ multiplex PCR. This table holds about 68,000 clones, roughly nine tenths found once. The specimen sequenced was peripheral blood. The receptors come from a woman between 50 and 59 years old with COVID-19, enrolled during active disease. Each CDR3 is given with its conserved first and last residue. Fields, in order: J gene, V gene, D gene, clone size, CDR3 DNA, CDR3 protein. A D gene is named only where the DNA matches it firmly. The size of a clone is reported for some rows only, either as once, few or many, or as a class for expanded clones.

>TRBJ2-3|TRBV2|NA|NA
TGTGCCAGCAGTTGGAGGAGCACAGATACGCAGTATTTT
CASSWRSTDTQYF
>TRBJ2-7|TRBV5-4|TRBD2|NA
TGTGCCAGCAGCCCGGGAGGACTTTCTCAAACCTACGAGCAGTACTTC
CASSPGGLSQTYEQYF
>TRBJ1-2|TRBV7-9|TRBD1|NA
TGTGCCAGCAGCATAGACAGGGGGCGCTTTGGTGGCTACACCTTC
CASSIDRGRFGGYTF
>TRBJ2-5|TRBV4-2|TRBD2|NA
TGTGCCAGCAGCCCCTCGCGGGAGATAGGAGAGACCCAGTACTTC
CASSPSREIGETQYF
>TRBJ2-1|TRBV5-1|NA|once
TGCGCCAGCAGCTTGGCAGGAGGATTCGATGAGCAGTTCTTC
CASSLAGGFDEQFF
>TRBJ2-7|TRBV30|TRBD2|NA
TGTGCCTGTTCCATGACGGGAGGTCGCTACGAGCAGTACTTC
CACSMTGGRYEQYF
>TRBJ2-1|TRBV7-8|NA|NA
TGTGCCAGCAGCTTAGGGAACGGGATAAGGAATGAGCAGTTCTTC
CASSLGNGIRNEQFF
>TRBJ1-5|TRBV15|TRBD1|NA
TGTGCCACCAGCACTAGACAGGGAGGCCAGCCCCAGCATTTT
CATSTRQGGQPQHF
>TRBJ2-1|TRBV14|TRBD1|NA
TGTGCCAGCAGCCAAGGGACAGGAGGTTACAATGAGCAGTTCTTC
CASSQGTGGYNEQFF
>TRBJ2-7|TRBV6-1|NA|NA
TGTGCCAGCAGTGAACTTTATGCCTACGAGCAGTACTTC
CASSELYAYEQYF
>TRBJ1-6|TRBV20-1|NA|NA
TGCAGTGCTAGACTTCCTCCGGGGCTCCACTTT
CSARLPPGLHF
>TRBJ2-2|TRBV4-3|NA|NA
TGCGCCAGCAGCTCAAGATTTGGGGGGATCACCGGGGAGCTGTTTTTT
CASSSRFGGITGELFF
>TRBJ2-3|TRBV14|TRBD2|NA
TGTGCCAGCAGCCAAGATCTCTGGGTAGCGGGGCGCACAGATACGCAGTATTTT
CASSQDLWVAGRTDTQYF
>TRBJ2-7|TRBV19|NA|NA
TGTGCCAGTAGTATGACAGGAGCCTACGAGCAGTACTTC
CASSMTGAYEQYF
>TRBJ2-5|TRBV21-1|NA|NA
TGTGCCAGCAGCCCCCGGGACTCTACTAGGGATCAAGAGACCCAGTACTTC
CASSPRDSTRDQETQYF
>TRBJ1-5|TRBV19|NA|NA
TGTGCCAGTCGGATGGACAGAAGCAATCAGCCCCAGCATTTT
CASRMDRSNQPQHF
>TRBJ2-2|TRBV3-1/TRBV3-2|TRBD2|NA
TGTGCCAGCAGCCAAGATTATGGGTCGGGGGGACCGAACACCGGGGAGCTGTTTTTT
CASSQDYGSGGPNTGELFF
>TRBJ1-1|TRBV7-6|NA|NA
TGTGCCAGCAGCTTAGCAGCTGGGGGGATCGCTGAAGCTTTCTTT
CASSLAAGGIAEAFF
>TRBJ2-1|TRBV28|TRBD1|NA
TGTGCCAGCAGTTCCACGAGGGACAGCTTCAATGAGCAGTTCTTC
CASSSTRDSFNEQFF
>TRBJ2-4|TRBV6-5|NA|NA
TGTGCTCCGGCTCTTGAGAGGAAAAACATTCAGTACTTC
CAPALERKNIQYF
>TRBJ2-2|TRBV18|NA|NA
TGTGCCAGCTCACCCTCTAGGGCGGGACGGCGGGACGGGGAGCTGTTTTTT
CASSPSRAGRRDGELFF
>TRBJ1-1|TRBV12-3/TRBV12-4|NA|NA
TGTGCCAGCAGTTTATGGGCGGGAACTGAAGCTTTCTTT
CASSLWAGTEAFF
>TRBJ2-7|TRBV6-1|TRBD2|NA
TGTGCCAGCAGTGAAGGGGGACTAGCGCAGTACTTC
CASSEGGLAQYF
>TRBJ2-1|TRBV18|TRBD2|few
TGTGCCAGCTCACTGGGTCTTAGCGGGAGTAATAATGAGCAGTTCTTC
CASSLGLSGSNNEQFF
>TRBJ2-1|TRBV11-2|TRBD2|NA
TGTGCCAGCAGCTTCGGGACTAGCGGATACAATGAGCAGTTCTTC
CASSFGTSGYNEQFF
>TRBJ1-6|TRBV6-6|NA|NA
TGTGCCAGCACGAGGGTTAATTCACCCCTCCACTTT
CASTRVNSPLHF
>TRBJ2-3|TRBV7-9|TRBD2|NA
TGTGCCAGCAGTTCGGGACTAGCGGGAGACACAGATACGCAGTATTTT
CASSSGLAGDTDTQYF
>TRBJ1-6|TRBV2|TRBD1|NA
TGTGCCAGCGGGGCGGACAGGGGTCATGGTTCACCCCTCCACTTT
CASGADRGHGSPLHF
>TRBJ2-3|TRBV19|TRBD2|NA
TGTGCCAGTAATACGGGACTAGCGGGAGGAGATACGCAGTATTTT
CASNTGLAGGDTQYF
>TRBJ2-1|TRBV11-2|TRBD1|NA
TGTGCCAGCAGCCTGGGACAGACCAATGAGCAGTTCTTC
CASSLGQTNEQFF
>TRBJ1-5|TRBV2|NA|NA
TGTGCCAGCAGTCCCAGGGATGCGGGCAATCAGCCCCAGCATTTT
CASSPRDAGNQPQHF
>TRBJ2-1|TRBV6-5|NA|NA
TGTGCCAGCAGTCGCAGCAATGAGCAGTTCTTC
CASSRSNEQFF
>TRBJ2-3|TRBV24-1|NA|NA
TGTGCCACCAGTCAGGCAGATACGCAGTATTTT
CATSQADTQYF
>TRBJ2-1|TRBV14|NA|NA
TGTGCCAGCAGCCCCGGAGGGTTTGGGCAGTTCTTC
CASSPGGFGQFF
>TRBJ2-7|TRBV9|NA|NA
TGTGCCAGCAGCGTAGGGACTTCTACCTCCTACGAGCAGTACTTC
CASSVGTSTSYEQYF
>TRBJ2-1|TRBV7-8|TRBD2|NA
TGTGCCAGCAGCTTACTAGCGGGGTTCCCCAATGAGCAGTTCTTC
CASSLLAGFPNEQFF
>TRBJ2-1|TRBV11-2|TRBD1|NA
TGTGCCAGCAGCAACAGGGGATCCTACAATGAGCAGTTCTTC
CASSNRGSYNEQFF
>TRBJ2-1|TRBV10-2|NA|NA
TGCGCCAGCAGTGAAAGGTACAGGATCGCCGAGCAGTTCTTC
CASSERYRIAEQFF
>TRBJ1-2|TRBV29-1|NA|NA
TGCAGCGCCGCCTCGGCGGATGGCTACACCTTC
CSAASADGYTF
>TRBJ2-6|TRBV5-6|TRBD1|NA
TGTGCCAGCAGCCCAGGGGGCACGGGGGCCAACGTCCTGACTTTC
CASSPGGTGANVLTF
>TRBJ1-2|TRBV28|NA|NA
TGTGCCAGCAGTTTTTCCATGACAGACACTTCCTATGGCTACACCTTC
CASSFSMTDTSYGYTF
>TRBJ2-4|TRBV13|NA|NA
TGTGCCAGCAGCCATCGTGAGGTAGTCATTCAGTACTTC
CASSHREVVIQYF